Presented here are 7 T cell receptor beta chains from one specimen sequenced in a study of T cell repertoires in cytomegalovirus infection. TCRdb fed the reads into MiXCR, producing one record per CDR3 protein. The sample has hundreds of thousands of distinct CDR3 sequences, approximately 10% seen once. Sequenced material: PBMCs. The source is a human donor in good health (CMV status not recorded). Some clones in this sample may be carry-over from other donors' samples.

At least ten counts were recorded for this clonotype. V is TRBV19 and J is TRBJ2-7; D might be TRBD2 (5 bases). Trimming took off 10 bases at V and 2 bases at J, with 12 bases between the two ends. Germline-derived CDR1 and CDR2 are LNHDA and SQIVND (reference sequence). The CDR3 covers 12 residues. CDR3 sequence reads: CATEDGAYEQYF. CDR3 in DNA: TGTGCCACCGAAGACGGGGCCTACGAGCAGTACTTC.

In this sample, this clonotype turned up many times. DNA for the CDR3: TGTGCCAGCAGCCCCCTCGGTAGCGGGGTAGAGACCCAGTACTTC. This codes for CASSPLGSGVETQYF. This rearrangement joins TRBV7-8 to TRBJ2-5; TRBD2 matches 8 bases. Germline CDR1 is SGHVS and CDR2 is FQNEAQ. Trimming removed 5 bases from V and 4 bases from J; junction bases left unmatched: 9. The CDR3 consists of 15 residues.

This clonotype was seen ten or more times. This sequence joins TRBV7-2 and TRBJ2-3; D is possibly TRBD1 (6 bases). V was clipped by 5 bases and J by 1 base, with 19 bases between them. CDR1 SGHTA and CDR2 FQGNSA come from the germline V gene. This CDR3 is 17 amino acids long. CDR3 sequence reads: CASSPLGQPGGTDTQYF. DNA of the CDR3: TGTGCCAGCAGCCCATTAGGACAGCCAGGCGGCACAGATACGCAGTATTTT.

This clonotype came up many times. The genes are TRBV19 and TRBJ1-1, with 8 nucleotides matching TRBD1. The CDR3 is made up of 13 amino acids. Germline V gene sequence: CDR1 LNHDA, CDR2 SQIVND (reference sequence). Losses at the gene ends were 7 bases for V and 7 bases for J; bases not matched to a gene: 8. CDR3 in DNA: TGTGCCAGTACTACGGACAGGGAGAGTGAAGCTTTCTTT. It is translated as CASTTDRESEAFF.

This chain joins TRBV7-3 and TRBJ2-5; 11 nucleotides align to TRBD2. The CDR3 is 15 amino acids. Looked up from germline, CDR1 is SGHTA and CDR2 is FQGTGA. J was trimmed by 5 bases and V by 5 bases; bases with no gene match: 7. CDR3 sequence: CASSQSGLADETQYF. CDR3 in DNA: TGTGCCAGCAGCCAGTCGGGACTAGCGGATGAGACCCAGTACTTC.

This clonotype was seen at least ten times. The V and J genes are TRBV7-2 and TRBJ2-3; TRBD2 matches 15 bases. Germline-derived CDR1 and CDR2 are SGHTA and FQGNSA. CDR3 length equals 16 residues. The V segment lost 4 bases and the J segment 3 bases; nucleotides outside the gene matches: 2. For the CDR3, the DNA is TGTGCCAGCAGCTCGGGACTAGCGGGAGGTACAGATACGCAGTATTTT. This sequence encodes CASSSGLAGGTDTQYF.

This sequence joins TRBV19 and TRBJ1-1; D perhaps matches TRBD1 (6 bases). V lost 4 bases to trimming and J lost 0 bases, with 15 bases between them. The CDR3 covers 16 residues. Germline V lookup: CDR1 LNHDA, CDR2 SQIVND (reference sequence). As DNA, the CDR3 is TGTGCCAGTAGTAGACCGGAGGGGGAATTGAACACTGAAGCTTTCTTT. It translates to CASSRPEGELNTEAFF.